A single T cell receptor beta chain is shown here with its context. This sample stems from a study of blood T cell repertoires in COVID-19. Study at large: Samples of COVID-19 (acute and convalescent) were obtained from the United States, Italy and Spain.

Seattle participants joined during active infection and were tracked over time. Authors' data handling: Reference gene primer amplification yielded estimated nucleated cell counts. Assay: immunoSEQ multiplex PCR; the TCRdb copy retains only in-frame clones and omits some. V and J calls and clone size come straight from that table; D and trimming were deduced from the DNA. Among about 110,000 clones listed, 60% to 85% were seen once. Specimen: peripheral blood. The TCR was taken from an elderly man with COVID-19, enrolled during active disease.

CDR3 in amino acids: CASSSPGEKLFF. As DNA, the CDR3 is TGTGCCAGCAGCTCACCGGGGGAAAAACTGTTTTTT. The V gene is TRBV6-6, the J gene TRBJ1-4; D uncertain. Per the germline V gene, CDR1 is MNHNY and CDR2 is SVGAGI (reference sequence). The CDR3 sequence is 12 residues long. V shed 6 bases and J shed 8 bases, with 10 bases lying between them.